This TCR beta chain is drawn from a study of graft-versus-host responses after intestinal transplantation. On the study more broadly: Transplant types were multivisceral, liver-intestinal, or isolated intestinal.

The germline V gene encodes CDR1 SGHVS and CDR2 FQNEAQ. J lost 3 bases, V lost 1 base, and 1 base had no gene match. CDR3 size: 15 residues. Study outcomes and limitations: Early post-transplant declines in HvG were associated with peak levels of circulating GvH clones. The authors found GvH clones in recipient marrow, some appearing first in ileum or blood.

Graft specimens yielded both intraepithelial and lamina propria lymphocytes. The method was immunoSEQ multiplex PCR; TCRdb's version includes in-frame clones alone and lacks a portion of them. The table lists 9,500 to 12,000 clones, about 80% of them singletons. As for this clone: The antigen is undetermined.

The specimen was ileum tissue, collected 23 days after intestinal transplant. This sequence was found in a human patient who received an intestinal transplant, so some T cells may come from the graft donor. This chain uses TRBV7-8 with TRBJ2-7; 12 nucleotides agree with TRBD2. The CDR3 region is CASSLVTSGGYEQYF. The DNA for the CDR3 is TGTGCCAGCAGCTTAGTGACTAGCGGGGGCTACGAGCAGTACTTC.